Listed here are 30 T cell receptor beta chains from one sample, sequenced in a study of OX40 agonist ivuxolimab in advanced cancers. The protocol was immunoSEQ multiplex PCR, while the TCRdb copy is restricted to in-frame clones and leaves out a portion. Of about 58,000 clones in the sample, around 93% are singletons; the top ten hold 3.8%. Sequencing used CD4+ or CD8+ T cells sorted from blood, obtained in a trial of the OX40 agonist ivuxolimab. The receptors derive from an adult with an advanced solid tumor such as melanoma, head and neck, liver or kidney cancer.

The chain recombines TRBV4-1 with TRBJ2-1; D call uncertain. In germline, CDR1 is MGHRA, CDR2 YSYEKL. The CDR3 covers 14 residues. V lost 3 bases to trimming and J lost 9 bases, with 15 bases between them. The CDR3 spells CASSHPTDQSEQFF. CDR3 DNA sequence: TGCGCCAGCAGCCATCCGACCGATCAGAGTGAGCAGTTCTTC.

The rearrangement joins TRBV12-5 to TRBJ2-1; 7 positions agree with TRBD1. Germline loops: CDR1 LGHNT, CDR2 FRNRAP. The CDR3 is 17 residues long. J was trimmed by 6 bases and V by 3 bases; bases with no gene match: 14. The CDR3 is CASGFLTGKGRGNEQFF. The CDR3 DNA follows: TGTGCTAGTGGTTTTTTGACAGGGAAAGGTCGAGGCAATGAGCAGTTCTTC. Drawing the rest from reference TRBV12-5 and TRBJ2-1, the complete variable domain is DARVTQTPRHKVTEMGQEVTMRCQPILGHNTVFWYRQTMMQGLELLAYFRNRAPLDDSGMPKDRFSAEMPDATLATLKIQPSEPRDSAVYFCASGFLTGKGRGNEQFFGPGTRLTVL.

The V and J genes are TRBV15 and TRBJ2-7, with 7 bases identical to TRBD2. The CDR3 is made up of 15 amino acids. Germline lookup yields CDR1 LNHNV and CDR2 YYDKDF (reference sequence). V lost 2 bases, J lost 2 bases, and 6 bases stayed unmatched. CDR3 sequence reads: CATSRNPGLTYEQYF. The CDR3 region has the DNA TGTGCCACCAGCAGAAATCCGGGACTAACCTACGAGCAGTACTTC. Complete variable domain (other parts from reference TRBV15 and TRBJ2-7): DAMVIQNPRYQVTQFGKPVTLSCSQTLNHNVMYWYQQKSSQAPKLLFHYYDKDFNNEADTPDNFQSRRPNTSFCFLDIRSPGLGDTAMYLCATSRNPGLTYEQYFGPGTRLTVT.

This chain's CDR3 is CASSFFGGRYEQYF. In nucleotides, the CDR3 is TGTGCCAGCAGTTTTTTTGGGGGCCGGTACGAGCAGTACTTC. This rearrangement joins TRBV28 to TRBJ2-7; maybe TRBD1 (6 bases). Germline V gene sequence: CDR1 MDHEN, CDR2 SYDVKM. The CDR3 has 14 residues. V lost 3 bases, J lost 4 bases, and 13 bases lay in between.

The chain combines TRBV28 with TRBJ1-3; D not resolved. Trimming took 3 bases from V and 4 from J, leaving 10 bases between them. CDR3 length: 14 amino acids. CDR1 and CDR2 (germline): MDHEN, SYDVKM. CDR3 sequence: CASSFVGNGNTIYF. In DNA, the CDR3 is TGTGCCAGCAGTTTTGTCGGGAACGGAAACACCATATATTTT.

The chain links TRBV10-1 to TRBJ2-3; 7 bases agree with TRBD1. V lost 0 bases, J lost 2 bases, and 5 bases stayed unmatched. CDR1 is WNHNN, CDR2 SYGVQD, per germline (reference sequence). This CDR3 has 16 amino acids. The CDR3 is CASSESGRGLTDTQYF. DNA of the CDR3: TGCGCCAGCAGTGAGTCTGGAAGGGGGCTCACAGATACGCAGTATTTT.

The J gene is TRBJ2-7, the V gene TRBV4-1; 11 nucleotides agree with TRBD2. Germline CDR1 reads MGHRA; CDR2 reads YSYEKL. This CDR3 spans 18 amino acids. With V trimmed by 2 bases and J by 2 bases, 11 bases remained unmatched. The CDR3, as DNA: TGCGCCAGCAGCCAACCCTCGGGCCGACTAGCGGGGCCCTACGAGCAGTACTTC. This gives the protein CASSQPSGRLAGPYEQYF.

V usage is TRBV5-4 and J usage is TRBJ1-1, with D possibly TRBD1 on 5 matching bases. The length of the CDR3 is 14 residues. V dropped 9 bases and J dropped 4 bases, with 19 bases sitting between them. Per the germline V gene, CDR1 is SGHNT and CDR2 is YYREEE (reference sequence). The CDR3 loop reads CATNGGLGGTEAFF. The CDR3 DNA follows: TGTGCCACCAACGGCGGGCTGGGGGGCACTGAAGCTTTCTTT.

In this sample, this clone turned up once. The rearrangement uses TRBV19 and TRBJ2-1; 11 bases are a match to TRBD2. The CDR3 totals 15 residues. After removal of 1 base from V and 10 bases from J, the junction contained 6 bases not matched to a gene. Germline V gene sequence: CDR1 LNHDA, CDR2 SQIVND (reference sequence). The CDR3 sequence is CASSIASGRSPEQFF. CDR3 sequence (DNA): TGTGCCAGTAGTATAGCTAGCGGGAGGTCCCCGGAGCAGTTCTTC.

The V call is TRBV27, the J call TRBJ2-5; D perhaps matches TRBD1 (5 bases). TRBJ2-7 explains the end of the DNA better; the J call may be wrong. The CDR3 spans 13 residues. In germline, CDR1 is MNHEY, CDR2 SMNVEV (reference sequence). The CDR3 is CASSLTAIYEQYF. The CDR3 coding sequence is TGTGCCAGCAGTCTGACAGCGATCTACGAGCAGTACTTC.

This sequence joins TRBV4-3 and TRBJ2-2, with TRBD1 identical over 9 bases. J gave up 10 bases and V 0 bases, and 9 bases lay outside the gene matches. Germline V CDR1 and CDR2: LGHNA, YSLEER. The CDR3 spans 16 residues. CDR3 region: CASSQDGTGTLPELFF. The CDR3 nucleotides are TGCGCCAGCAGCCAAGATGGGACAGGGACACTCCCGGAGCTGTTTTTT.

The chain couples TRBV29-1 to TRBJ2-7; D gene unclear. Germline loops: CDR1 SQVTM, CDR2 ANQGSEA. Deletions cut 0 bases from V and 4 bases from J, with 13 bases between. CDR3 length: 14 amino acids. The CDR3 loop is CSVEEGIGSYEQYF. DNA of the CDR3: TGCAGCGTTGAAGAAGGTATAGGGTCGTACGAGCAGTACTTC.

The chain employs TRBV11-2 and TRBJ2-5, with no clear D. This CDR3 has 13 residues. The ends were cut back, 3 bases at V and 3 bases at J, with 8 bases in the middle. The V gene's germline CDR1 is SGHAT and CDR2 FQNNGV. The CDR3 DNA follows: TGTGCCAGCAGCTTCGAGAGCGAAGAGACCCAGTACTTC. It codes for CASSFESEETQYF. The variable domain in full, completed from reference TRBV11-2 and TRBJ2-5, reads EAGVAQSPRYKIIEKRQSVAFWCNPISGHATLYWYQQILGQGPKLLIQFQNNGVVDDSQLPKDRFSAERLKGVDSTLKIQPAKLEDSAVYLCASSFESEETQYFGPGTRLLVL.

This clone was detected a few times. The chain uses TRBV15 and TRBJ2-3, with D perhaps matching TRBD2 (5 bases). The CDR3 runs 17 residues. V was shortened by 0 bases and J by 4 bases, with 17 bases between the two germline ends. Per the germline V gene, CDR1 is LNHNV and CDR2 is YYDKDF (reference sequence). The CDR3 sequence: CATSREGEAFGADTQYF. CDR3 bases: TGTGCCACCAGCAGAGAGGGAGAAGCGTTTGGGGCAGATACGCAGTATTTT.

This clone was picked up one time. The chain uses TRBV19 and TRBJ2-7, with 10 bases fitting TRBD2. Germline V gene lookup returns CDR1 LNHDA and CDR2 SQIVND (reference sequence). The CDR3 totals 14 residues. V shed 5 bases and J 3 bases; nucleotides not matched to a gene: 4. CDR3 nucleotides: TGTGCCAGTAGTTGGCTAGCGGGGGACTACGAGCAGTACTTC. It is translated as CASSWLAGDYEQYF.

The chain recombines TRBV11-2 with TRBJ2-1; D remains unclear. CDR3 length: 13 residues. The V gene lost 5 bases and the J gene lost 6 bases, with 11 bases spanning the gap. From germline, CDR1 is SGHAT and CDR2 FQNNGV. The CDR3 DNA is TGTGCCAGCAGCAGCGTAGTACTCAATGAGCAGTTCTTC. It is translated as CASSSVVLNEQFF.

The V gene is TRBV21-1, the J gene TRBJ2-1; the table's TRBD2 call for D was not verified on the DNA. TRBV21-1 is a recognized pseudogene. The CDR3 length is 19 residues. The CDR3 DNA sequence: TGTGCCAGCAGCAAAAGGAGAGCCTCCGGGACTAGGACGAACAATGAGCAGTTCTTC. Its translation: CASSKRRASGTRTNNEQFF.

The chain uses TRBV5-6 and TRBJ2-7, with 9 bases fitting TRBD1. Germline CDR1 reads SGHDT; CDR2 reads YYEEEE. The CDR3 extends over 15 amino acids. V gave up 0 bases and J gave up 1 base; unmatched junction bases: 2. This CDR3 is CASSLEGTGSYEQYF. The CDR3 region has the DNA TGTGCCAGCAGCTTGGAAGGGACAGGGTCCTACGAGCAGTACTTC. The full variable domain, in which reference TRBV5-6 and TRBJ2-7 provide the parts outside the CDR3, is DAGVTQSPTHLIKTRGQQVTLRCSPKSGHDTVSWYQQALGQGPQFIFQYYEEEERQRGNFPDRFSGHQFPNYSSELNVNALLLGDSALYLCASSLEGTGSYEQYFGPGTRLTVT.

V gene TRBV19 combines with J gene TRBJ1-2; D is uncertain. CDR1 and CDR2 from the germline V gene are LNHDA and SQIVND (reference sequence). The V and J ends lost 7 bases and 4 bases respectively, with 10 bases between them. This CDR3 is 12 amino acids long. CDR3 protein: CASNTGSYGYTF. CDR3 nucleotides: TGTGCCAGTAATACCGGGTCCTATGGCTACACCTTC.

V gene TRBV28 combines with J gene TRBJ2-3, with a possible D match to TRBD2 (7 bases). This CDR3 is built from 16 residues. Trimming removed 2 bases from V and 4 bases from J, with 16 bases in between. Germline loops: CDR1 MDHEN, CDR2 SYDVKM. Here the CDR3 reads CASSLRGLGGADTQYF. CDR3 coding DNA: TGTGCCAGCAGTTTACGGGGTTTAGGGGGGGCAGATACGCAGTATTTT.

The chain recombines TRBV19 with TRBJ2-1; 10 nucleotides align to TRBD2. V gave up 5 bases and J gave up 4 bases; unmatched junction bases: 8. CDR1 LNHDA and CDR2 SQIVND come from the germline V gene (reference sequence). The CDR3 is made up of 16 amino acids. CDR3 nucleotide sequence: TGTGCCAGTAGTGGCCTAGCGGGAGAAGGTTACAATGAGCAGTTCTTC. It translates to CASSGLAGEGYNEQFF.

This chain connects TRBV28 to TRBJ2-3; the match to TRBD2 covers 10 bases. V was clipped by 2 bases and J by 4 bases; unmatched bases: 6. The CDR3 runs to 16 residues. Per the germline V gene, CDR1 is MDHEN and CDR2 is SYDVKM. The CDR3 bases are TGTGCCAGCAGTTTAAGGGCTAGCGGGAGTGCAGATACGCAGTATTTT. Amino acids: CASSLRASGSADTQYF. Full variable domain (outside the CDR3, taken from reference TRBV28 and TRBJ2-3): DVKVTQSSRYLVKRTGEKVFLECVQDMDHENMFWYRQDPGLGLRLIYFSYDVKMKEKGDIPEGYSVSREKKERFSLILESASTNQTSMYLCASSLRASGSADTQYFGPGTRLTVL.

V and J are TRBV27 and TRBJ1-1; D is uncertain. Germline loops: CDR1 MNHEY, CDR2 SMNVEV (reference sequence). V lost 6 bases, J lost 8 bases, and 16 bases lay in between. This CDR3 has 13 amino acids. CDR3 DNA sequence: TGTGCCAGCAGCATTCACCGTCAGTCAGAAGCTTTCTTT. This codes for CASSIHRQSEAFF.

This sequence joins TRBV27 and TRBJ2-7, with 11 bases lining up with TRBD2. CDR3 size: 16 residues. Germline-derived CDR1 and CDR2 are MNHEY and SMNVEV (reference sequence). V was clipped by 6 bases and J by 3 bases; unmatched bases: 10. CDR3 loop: CASRKELAGDLYEQYF. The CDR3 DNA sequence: TGTGCCAGCAGGAAGGAACTAGCGGGGGACCTCTACGAGCAGTACTTC.

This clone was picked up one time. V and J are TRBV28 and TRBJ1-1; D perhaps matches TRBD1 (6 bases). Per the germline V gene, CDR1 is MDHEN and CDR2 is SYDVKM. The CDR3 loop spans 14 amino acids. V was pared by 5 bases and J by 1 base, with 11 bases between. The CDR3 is CASSGGQPNTEAFF. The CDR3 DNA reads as TGTGCCAGCAGTGGGGGGCAGCCGAACACTGAAGCTTTCTTT.

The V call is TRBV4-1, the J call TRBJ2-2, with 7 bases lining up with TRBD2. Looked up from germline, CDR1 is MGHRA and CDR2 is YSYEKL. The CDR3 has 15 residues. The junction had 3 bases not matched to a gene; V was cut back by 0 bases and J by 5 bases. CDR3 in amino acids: CASSQEWTRTGELFF. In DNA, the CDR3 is TGCGCCAGCAGCCAAGAATGGACTAGAACCGGGGAGCTGTTTTTT.

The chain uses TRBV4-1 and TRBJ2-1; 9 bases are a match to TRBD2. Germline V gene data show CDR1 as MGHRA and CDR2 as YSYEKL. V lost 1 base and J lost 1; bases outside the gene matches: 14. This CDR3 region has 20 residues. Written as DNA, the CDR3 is TGCGCCAGCAGCCAAGGTATTCTAGCGGGATTCAGTAGGTCCTACAATGAGCAGTTCTTC. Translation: CASSQGILAGFSRSYNEQFF.

The CDR3 DNA reads as TGTGCCAGCAGTTTACTGGGCCAGTACAATGAGCAGTTCTTC. Residues: CASSLLGQYNEQFF. This sequence joins TRBV28 and TRBJ2-1; no clear D gene. CDR3 size: 14 residues. Germline values: CDR1 MDHEN, CDR2 SYDVKM. With 2 bases removed from V and 4 bases from J, the gap between germline ends came to 9 bases. The full variable domain, completed using reference TRBV28 and TRBJ2-1, is DVKVTQSSRYLVKRTGEKVFLECVQDMDHENMFWYRQDPGLGLRLIYFSYDVKMKEKGDIPEGYSVSREKKERFSLILESASTNQTSMYLCASSLLGQYNEQFFGPGTRLTVL.

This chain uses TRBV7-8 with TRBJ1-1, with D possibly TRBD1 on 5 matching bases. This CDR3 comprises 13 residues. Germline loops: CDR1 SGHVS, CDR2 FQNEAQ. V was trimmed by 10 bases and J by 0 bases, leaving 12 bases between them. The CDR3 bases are TGTGCCATTAGGGAGGGGATGAACACTGAAGCTTTCTTT. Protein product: CAIREGMNTEAFF.

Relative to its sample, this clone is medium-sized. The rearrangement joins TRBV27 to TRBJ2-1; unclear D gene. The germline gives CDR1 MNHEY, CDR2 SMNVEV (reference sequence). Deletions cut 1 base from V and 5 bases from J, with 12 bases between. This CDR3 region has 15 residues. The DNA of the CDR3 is TGTGCCAGCAGTTTATTGGCAGGCAGTAACAATGAGCAGTTCTTC. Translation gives CASSLLAGSNNEQFF.